Listed here is a single TCR beta chain. The germline V gene encodes CDR1 MNHEY and CDR2 SVGEGT. With V trimmed by 1 base and J by 11 bases, 2 bases remained unmatched. The CDR3 loop spans 12 amino acids. This record comes from a study of human T cells and chemical hapten exposure. Study as a whole: Patients, predominantly female, presented with alopecia areata, totalis or universalis.

As originally analysed: A per-sample median of approximately 87,000 TCRs was observed, with counts ranging from about 23,224 to 690,600. TCRdb fed the RACE reads into MiXCR, producing one record per CDR3 protein. The authors' filters were not applied to this entry. The repertoire holds about 68,000 distinct CDR3 sequences, with approximately 11% as singletons. Time point in this sample: pre-sensitization, week 0. The treatment denotes: therapeutic diphenylcyclopropenone sensitization with weekly scalp DPC. The chain couples TRBV6-2 or TRBV6-3 to TRBJ2-7; 10 positions agree with TRBD2. The clonotype originates from a woman aged 45-65 years with alopecia areata. Some clones in this sample may be carry-over from other donors' samples. The specimen comprised whole blood, sampled in connection with sensitization to the hapten diphenylcyclopropenone (DPC). The CDR3 DNA is TGTGCCAGCAGTTACTACACTAGCGGGGAGTACTTC. This codes for CASSYYTSGEYF.